This TCR beta chain was captured in a study of blood T cell repertoires in COVID-19. Whole-study context: The samples span acute and convalescent COVID-19 from the United States, Italy and Spain. The analysed material was cDNA or gDNA that came from T cells, B-cell-depleted T cells, or PBMCs.

How the authors handled the data: Nucleated cell counts were estimated from reference gene primer amplification. Only in-frame clones appear in the TCRdb table, and some are missing; sequencing was by immunoSEQ multiplex PCR. The V and J calls and clone size come from that table; D and trimming were worked out from the DNA. The sample consists of around 25,000 clones, 87% of them appearing once. Germline V gene data show CDR1 as MNHEY and CDR2 as SVGAGI. This CDR3 has 13 amino acids. V dropped 9 bases and J dropped 4; count of bases not matched to a gene: 8. In its sample, this clone was seen a few times.

The V gene is TRBV6-5, the J gene TRBJ2-5; TRBD2 matches 7 bases. The TCR comes from a human donor with active COVID-19. The donor label of this sample is uncertain. Material for sequencing was peripheral blood. The DNA of the CDR3 is TGTGCCAGTGGGGAGGGGTGGGGAGAGACCCAGTACTTC. Encoded protein: CASGEGWGETQYF.